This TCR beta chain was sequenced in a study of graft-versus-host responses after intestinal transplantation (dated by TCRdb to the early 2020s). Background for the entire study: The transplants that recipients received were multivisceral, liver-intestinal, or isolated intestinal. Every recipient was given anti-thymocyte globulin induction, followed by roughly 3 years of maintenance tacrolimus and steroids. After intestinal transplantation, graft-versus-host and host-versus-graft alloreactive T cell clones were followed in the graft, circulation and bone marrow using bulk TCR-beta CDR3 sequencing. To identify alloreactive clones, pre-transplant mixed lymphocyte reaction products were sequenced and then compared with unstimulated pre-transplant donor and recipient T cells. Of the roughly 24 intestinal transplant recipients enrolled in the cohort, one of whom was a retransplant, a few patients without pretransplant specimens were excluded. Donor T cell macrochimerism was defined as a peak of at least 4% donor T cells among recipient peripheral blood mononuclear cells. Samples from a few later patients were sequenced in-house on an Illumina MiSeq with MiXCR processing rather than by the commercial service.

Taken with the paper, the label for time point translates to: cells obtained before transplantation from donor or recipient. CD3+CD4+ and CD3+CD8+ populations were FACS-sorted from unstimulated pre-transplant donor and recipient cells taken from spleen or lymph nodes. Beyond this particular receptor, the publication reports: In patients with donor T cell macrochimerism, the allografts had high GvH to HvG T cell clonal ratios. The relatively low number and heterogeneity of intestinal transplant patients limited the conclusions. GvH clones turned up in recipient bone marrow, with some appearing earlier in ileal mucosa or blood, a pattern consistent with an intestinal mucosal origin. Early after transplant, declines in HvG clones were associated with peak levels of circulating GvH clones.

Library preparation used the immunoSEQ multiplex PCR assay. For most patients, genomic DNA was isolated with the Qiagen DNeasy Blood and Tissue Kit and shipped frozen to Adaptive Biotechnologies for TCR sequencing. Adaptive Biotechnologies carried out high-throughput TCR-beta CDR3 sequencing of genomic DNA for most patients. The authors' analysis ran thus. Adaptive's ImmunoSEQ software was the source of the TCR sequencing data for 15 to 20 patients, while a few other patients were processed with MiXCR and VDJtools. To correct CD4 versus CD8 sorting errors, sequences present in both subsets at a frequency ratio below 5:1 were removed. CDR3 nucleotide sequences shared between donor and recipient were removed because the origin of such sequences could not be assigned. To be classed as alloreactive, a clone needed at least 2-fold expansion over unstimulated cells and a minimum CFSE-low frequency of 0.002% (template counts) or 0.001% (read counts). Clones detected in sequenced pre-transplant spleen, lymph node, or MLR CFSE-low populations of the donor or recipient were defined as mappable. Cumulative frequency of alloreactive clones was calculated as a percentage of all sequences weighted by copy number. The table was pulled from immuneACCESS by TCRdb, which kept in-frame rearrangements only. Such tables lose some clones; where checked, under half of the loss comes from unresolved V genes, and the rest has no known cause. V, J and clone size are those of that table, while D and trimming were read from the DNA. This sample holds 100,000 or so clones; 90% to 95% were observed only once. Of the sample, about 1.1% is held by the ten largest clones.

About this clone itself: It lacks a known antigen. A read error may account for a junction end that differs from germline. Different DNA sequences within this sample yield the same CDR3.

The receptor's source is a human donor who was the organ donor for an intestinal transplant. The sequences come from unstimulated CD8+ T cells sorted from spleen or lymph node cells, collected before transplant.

CDR3 region: CVSGNPGTPEQYF. The DNA sequence follows: TGCGTCAGCGGAAACCCAGGAACCCCCGAGCAGTACTTC. The sequence links TRBV4-1 to TRBJ2-7; the best D guess is TRBD2, with 5 bases matching. The CDR3, cysteine through phenylalanine, is 13 amino acids long. Only the CDR3 DNA is retained, 39 bases long and in frame from the first base. Reading the germline V gene gives CDR1 MGHRA and CDR2 YSYEKL.